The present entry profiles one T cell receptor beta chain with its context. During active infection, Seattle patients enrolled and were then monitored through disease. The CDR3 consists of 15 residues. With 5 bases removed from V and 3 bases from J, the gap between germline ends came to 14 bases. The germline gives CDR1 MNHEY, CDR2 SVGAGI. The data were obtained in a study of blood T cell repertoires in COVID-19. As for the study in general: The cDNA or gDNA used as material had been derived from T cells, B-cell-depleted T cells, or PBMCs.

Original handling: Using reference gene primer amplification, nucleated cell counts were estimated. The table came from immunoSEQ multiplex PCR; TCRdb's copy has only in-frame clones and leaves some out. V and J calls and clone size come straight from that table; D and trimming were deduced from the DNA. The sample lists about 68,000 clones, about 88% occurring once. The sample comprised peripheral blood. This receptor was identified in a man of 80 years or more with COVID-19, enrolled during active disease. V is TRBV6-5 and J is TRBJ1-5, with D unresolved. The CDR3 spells CASSTTRVINQPQHF. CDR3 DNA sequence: TGTGCCAGCAGTACCACCCGGGTCATCAATCAGCCCCAGCATTTT.